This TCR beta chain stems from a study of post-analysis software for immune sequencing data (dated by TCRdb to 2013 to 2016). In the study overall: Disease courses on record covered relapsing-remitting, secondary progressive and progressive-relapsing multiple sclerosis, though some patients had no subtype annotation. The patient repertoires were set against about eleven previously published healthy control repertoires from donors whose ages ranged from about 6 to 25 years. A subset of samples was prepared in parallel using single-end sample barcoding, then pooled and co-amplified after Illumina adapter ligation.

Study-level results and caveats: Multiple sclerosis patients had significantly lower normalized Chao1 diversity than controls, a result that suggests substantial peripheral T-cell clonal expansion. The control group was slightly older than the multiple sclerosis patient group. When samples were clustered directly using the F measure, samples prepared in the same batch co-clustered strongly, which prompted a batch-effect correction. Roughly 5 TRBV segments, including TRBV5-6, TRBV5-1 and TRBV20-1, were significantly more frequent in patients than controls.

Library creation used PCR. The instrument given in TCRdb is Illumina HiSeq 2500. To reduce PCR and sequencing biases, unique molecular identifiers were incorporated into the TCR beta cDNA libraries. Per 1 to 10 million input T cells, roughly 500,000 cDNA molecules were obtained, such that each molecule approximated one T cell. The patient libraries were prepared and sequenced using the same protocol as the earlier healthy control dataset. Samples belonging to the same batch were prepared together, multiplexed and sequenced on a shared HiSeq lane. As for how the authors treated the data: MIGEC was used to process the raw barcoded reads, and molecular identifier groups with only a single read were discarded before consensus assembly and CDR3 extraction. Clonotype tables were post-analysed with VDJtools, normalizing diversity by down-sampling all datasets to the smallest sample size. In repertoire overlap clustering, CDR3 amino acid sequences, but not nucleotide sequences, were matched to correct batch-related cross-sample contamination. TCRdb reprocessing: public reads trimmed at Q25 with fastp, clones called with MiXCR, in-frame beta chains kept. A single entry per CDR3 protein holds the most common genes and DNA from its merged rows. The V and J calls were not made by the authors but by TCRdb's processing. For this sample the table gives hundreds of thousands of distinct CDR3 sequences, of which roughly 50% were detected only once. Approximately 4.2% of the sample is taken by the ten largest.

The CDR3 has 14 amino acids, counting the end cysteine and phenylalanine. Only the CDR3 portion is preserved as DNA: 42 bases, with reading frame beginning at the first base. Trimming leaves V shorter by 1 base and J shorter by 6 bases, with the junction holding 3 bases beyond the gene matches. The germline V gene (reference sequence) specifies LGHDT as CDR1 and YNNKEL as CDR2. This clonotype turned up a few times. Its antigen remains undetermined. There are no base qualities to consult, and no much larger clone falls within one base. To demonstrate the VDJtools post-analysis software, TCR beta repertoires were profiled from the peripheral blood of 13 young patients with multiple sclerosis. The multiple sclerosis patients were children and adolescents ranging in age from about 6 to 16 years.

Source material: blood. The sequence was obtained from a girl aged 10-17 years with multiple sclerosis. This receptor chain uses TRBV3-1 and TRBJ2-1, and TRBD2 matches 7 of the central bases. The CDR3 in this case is CASSQGTSVNEQFF. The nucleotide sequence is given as TGTGCCAGCAGCCAAGGAACTAGCGTCAATGAGCAGTTCTTC.